The 10 T cell receptor beta chains presented below share a single source sample, sequenced in a study of cytomegalovirus exposure and HLA in healthy donors. PCR was performed using 60 Vbeta and 13 Jbeta primers. The assay was immunoSEQ multiplex PCR, and TCRdb's table has in-frame clones only and misses some. The sample has fewer than 250,000 clones, approximately 80% seen once; the top ten hold approximately 2.9%. The sample taken for sequencing was PBMCs. These receptors came from a man aged 25-45 years in good health and CMV-seronegative.

On this clone itself: Distinct nucleotide sequences in the sample also encode this CDR3. This chain joins TRBV7-3 and TRBJ2-2; a possible D gene is TRBD2 (5 bases). V lost 5 bases to trimming and J lost 2 bases, with 6 bases between them. The germline CDR1 and CDR2 sequences are SGHTA and FQGTGA. CDR3 size: 13 residues. Written as DNA, the CDR3 is TGTGCCAGCAGCCGGACTAACACCGGGGAGCTGTTTTTT. It specifies CASSRTNTGELFF. The full variable domain, in which reference TRBV7-3 and TRBJ2-2 provide the parts outside the CDR3, is GAGVSQTPSNKVTEKGKYVELRCDPISGHTALYWYRQSLGQGPEFLIYFQGTGAADDSGLPNDRFFAVRPEGSVSTLKIQRTERGDSAVYLCASSRTNTGELFFGEGSRLTVL.

The chain joins TRBV11-2 to TRBJ2-7; TRBD1 matches 10 bases. Germline CDR1 is SGHAT and CDR2 is FQNNGV. The CDR3 is made up of 13 amino acids. Germline trimming cut 6 bases from V and 6 bases from J; bases unmatched to any gene: 5. This CDR3 reads CASRSDRGAEQYF. CDR3 bases: TGTGCCAGCAGGTCGGACAGGGGGGCCGAGCAGTACTTC.

This chain connects TRBV28 to TRBJ2-6; 8 nucleotides match TRBD1. V lost 10 bases, J lost 0 bases, and 5 bases stayed unmatched. Per germline, CDR1 MDHEN and CDR2 SYDVKM. This CDR3 is built from 15 residues. The CDR3 nucleotides are TGTGCCACCCAGGGGGCAAGCTCTGGGGCCAACGTCCTGACTTTC. It yields the protein CATQGASSGANVLTF.

The genes are TRBV5-1 and TRBJ2-5; 7 bases fit TRBD2. Germline loops: CDR1 SGHRS, CDR2 YFSETQ. The CDR3 runs 19 residues. With 3 bases clipped from V and 5 bases from J, the junction kept 22 bases outside the gene matches. DNA of the CDR3: TGCGCCAGCAGCTGGGGCCCCGGGACTACCCCGCGTCTTCGGGAGACCCAGTACTTC. Its protein is CASSWGPGTTPRLRETQYF.

This clone was counted between two and nine times. The rearrangement links TRBV11-2 to TRBJ2-2; D not resolved. Germline CDR1 SGHAT, CDR2 FQNNGV. The CDR3 has 12 residues. V was cut by 1 base and J by 6 bases, with 3 bases left in between. CDR3 region: CASSLGPGELFF. CDR3 nucleotides: TGTGCCAGCAGCTTAGGGCCCGGGGAGCTGTTTTTT.

The chain links TRBV9 to TRBJ1-6; 9 bases map to TRBD1. CDR3 size: 14 residues. CDR1 is SGDLS and CDR2 is YYNGEE in the germline V gene. V shed 6 bases and J 10 bases; nucleotides not matched to a gene: 8. The CDR3 nucleotides are TGTGCCAGCAAGCCGGGACAGGGTCCGTCACCCCTCCACTTT. This encodes CASKPGQGPSPLHF.

The chain employs TRBV6-4 and TRBJ1-5; TRBD1 aligns across 8 bases. The CDR3 length is 15 residues. Trimming cost V 4 bases and J 7 bases; bases outside gene matches: 9. Germline V lookup: CDR1 MRHNA, CDR2 SNTAGT. For the CDR3, the DNA is TGTGCCAGCAGTGGGGGACAGGCTACCGGACAGCCCCAGCATTTT. Encoded protein: CASSGGQATGQPQHF.

About this clone itself: Other DNA sequences in this specimen translate into the identical CDR3. This chain connects TRBV29-1 to TRBJ1-2; D possibly corresponds to TRBD1 (6 bases). CDR1 and CDR2 from the germline V gene are SQVTM and ANQGSEA. Trimming took off 3 bases at V and 5 bases at J, with 19 bases between the two ends. The CDR3 covers 15 residues. The CDR3 spells CSVEGGDIFNYGYTF. CDR3 in DNA: TGCAGCGTTGAGGGGGGGGACATCTTTAATTATGGCTACACCTTC.

This clone occurred once. The chain has TRBV27 and TRBJ2-7, with D perhaps TRBD2 (5 bases). The CDR3 length is 14 residues. V shed 3 bases and J shed 1 base, with 10 bases lying between them. In germline, CDR1 is MNHEY, CDR2 SMNVEV (reference sequence). In DNA form, the CDR3 reads TGTGCCAGCAGTTTTCGAGGCGGGTCCTACGAGCAGTACTTC. Protein product: CASSFRGGSYEQYF.

This clone has more than one count but fewer than ten. The V call is TRBV6-4, the J call TRBJ1-1; no clear D. Trimming shortened V by 5 bases and J by 3 bases, and 10 bases separated the two germline ends. The CDR3 covers 13 residues. The V gene's germline CDR1 is MRHNA and CDR2 SNTAGT. The CDR3 bases are TGTGCCAGCAGTCCCCGCGGTGACACTGAAGCTTTCTTT. This encodes CASSPRGDTEAFF.